Listed here is a single T cell receptor beta chain. The antigen is undetermined. The CDR3 runs to 14 residues. Germline-derived CDR1 and CDR2 are MNHEY and SVGAGI. J lost 5 bases, V lost 7 bases, and 9 bases had no gene match. The sample is drawn from a study of cytomegalovirus exposure and HLA in healthy donors. Whole-study results and caveats: Cytomegalovirus status was reportedly diagnosed by the classifier with high sensitivity and specificity. It was assumed in the presence/absence analyses that sequencing depth was roughly uniform across donors.

This PCR relied on a set of 60 Vbeta primers and 13 Jbeta primers. Libraries were prepared by immunoSEQ multiplex PCR; TCRdb keeps only in-frame clonotypes and omits some of them. Of more than 85,000 clones listed, over 70% are singletons. The chain recombines TRBV6-5 with TRBJ1-2; TRBD1 aligns across 8 bases. This TCR was recovered from a male donor in good health and CMV-seronegative. Sequenced: PBMCs. The CDR3 coding sequence is TGTGCCAGCAAGGTGGGCAGGGGGCGTTATGGCTACACCTTC. Amino acids: CASKVGRGRYGYTF.